Shown below are 18 T cell receptor beta chains from a single sample sequenced in a study of cytomegalovirus exposure and HLA in healthy donors. PCR primers comprised 60 Vbeta and 13 Jbeta primers. The data were produced by immunoSEQ multiplex PCR, yet TCRdb's version contains in-frame clones alone and is incomplete. The repertoire holds 140,000 or so clones, with 82% as singletons. Sequencing used PBMCs. The receptors stem from a woman aged 55-69 years in good health and CMV-seropositive.

The rearrangement links TRBV29-1 to TRBJ2-1; D may be TRBD2 (6 bases). V lost 4 bases to trimming and J lost 4 bases, with 11 bases between them. The V gene's germline CDR1 is SQVTM and CDR2 ANQGSEA. CDR3 length equals 13 residues. CDR3 sequence reads: CSVGSGSYNEQFF. CDR3 nucleotides: TGCAGCGTTGGCAGCGGGTCATACAATGAGCAGTTCTTC.

The V and J genes are TRBV5-5 and TRBJ2-7; the D is unclear. The V and J ends lost 4 bases and 2 bases respectively, with 7 bases between them. The length of the CDR3 is 12 residues. CDR1 SGHKS and CDR2 YYEKEE come from the germline V gene (reference sequence). The CDR3 DNA is TGTGCCAGCAGCCTACCTACCTACGAGCAGTACTTC. This codes for CASSLPTYEQYF.

This chain uses TRBV27 with TRBJ2-3, with D maybe TRBD1 (5 bases). CDR1 and CDR2 (germline): MNHEY, SMNVEV (reference sequence). The V end lost 2 bases, the J end lost 1 base, and 10 bases lay between the germline ends. CDR3 length equals 15 residues. CDR3 nucleotides: TGTGCCAGCAGTTTACCAGGGCCGGGCACAGATACGCAGTATTTT. This codes for CASSLPGPGTDTQYF.

V gene TRBV30 combines with J gene TRBJ2-7, with 10 bases matching TRBD1. CDR1 is GTSNPN, CDR2 SVGIG, per germline (reference sequence). The CDR3 covers 15 residues. Trimming removed 4 bases from V and 0 bases from J; junction bases left unmatched: 6. The CDR3 DNA sequence: TGTGCCTGGAAAGGGACAGGGGATCGCTCCTACGAGCAGTACTTC. Translated, it gives CAWKGTGDRSYEQYF.

The chain is built from TRBV4-1 and TRBJ1-5; 12 nucleotides agree with TRBD1. The germline V gene encodes CDR1 MGHRA and CDR2 YSYEKL. V dropped 3 bases and J dropped 0; count of bases not matched to a gene: 6. CDR3 length: 18 residues. The CDR3 loop is CASSHPGTGGSSNQPQHF. The DNA of the CDR3 is TGCGCCAGCAGCCACCCTGGGACAGGGGGCTCTAGCAATCAGCCCCAGCATTTT.

This rearrangement joins TRBV6-6 to TRBJ2-7; D might be TRBD1 (6 bases). CDR1 and CDR2 from the germline V gene are MNHNY and SVGAGI (reference sequence). The CDR3 extends over 13 amino acids. V was shortened by 7 bases and J by 4 bases, with 14 bases between the two germline ends. The CDR3 is CASTAQGGYEQYF. The CDR3 nucleotides are TGTGCCAGCACCGCACAGGGCGGGTACGAGCAGTACTTC.

The chain couples TRBV4-1 to TRBJ1-4; TRBD1 matches 7 bases. The germline CDR1 and CDR2 sequences are MGHRA and YSYEKL. Trimming removed 1 base from V and 7 bases from J; junction bases left unmatched: 6. This CDR3 has 15 amino acids. Here the CDR3 reads CASSQGQGGREKLFF. The CDR3 nucleotides read TGCGCCAGCAGCCAAGGACAGGGAGGTCGTGAAAAACTGTTTTTT.

The chain joins TRBV6-5 to TRBJ1-2; D is perhaps TRBD1 (6 bases). CDR1 is MNHEY, CDR2 SVGAGI, per germline. The CDR3 runs 11 residues. V dropped 5 bases and J dropped 5 bases, with 6 bases sitting between them. CDR3: CASSTGYGYTF. The CDR3 DNA sequence: TGTGCCAGCAGTACAGGGTATGGCTACACCTTC.

This clone has more than one count but fewer than ten. This sequence joins TRBV28 and TRBJ1-1; 7 bases are shared with TRBD1. The CDR3 has 12 amino acids. V shed 7 bases and J 5 bases; nucleotides not matched to a gene: 4. Per the germline V gene, CDR1 is MDHEN and CDR2 is SYDVKM. The CDR3 DNA reads as TGTGCCAGCACCATCAGGGGGACTGAAGCTTTCTTT. Its translation: CASTIRGTEAFF.

The chain joins TRBV7-8 to TRBJ2-1; 7 nucleotides agree with TRBD2. CDR3 size: 15 residues. With V trimmed by 5 bases and J by 0 bases, 4 bases remained unmatched. Germline values: CDR1 SGHVS, CDR2 FQNEAQ. CDR3: CASSRSGSSYNEQFF. CDR3 DNA sequence: TGTGCCAGCAGCCGTAGCGGGTCCTCCTACAATGAGCAGTTCTTC.

The chain links TRBV28 to TRBJ2-1; no firm D call. Germline CDR1 MDHEN, CDR2 SYDVKM. V lost 0 bases and J 5 bases, leaving 14 bases between the germline ends. CDR3 length: 16 residues. The CDR3 sequence is CASSLWPRRGHNEQFF. The CDR3 bases are TGTGCCAGCAGTTTATGGCCCCGTCGAGGCCACAATGAGCAGTTCTTC.

The chain combines TRBV7-6 with TRBJ2-3; 9 nucleotides match TRBD2. The CDR3 loop spans 15 amino acids. Looked up from germline, CDR1 is SGHVS and CDR2 is FNYEAQ. Trimming removed 5 bases from V and 6 bases from J; junction bases left unmatched: 9. CDR3: CASSPEGSGGDTQYF. The CDR3 nucleotides are TGTGCCAGCAGCCCAGAAGGTAGCGGGGGCGATACGCAGTATTTT.

This sequence joins TRBV10-3 and TRBJ2-7; 10 bases fit TRBD1. Germline assignment: CDR1 ENHRY and CDR2 SYGVKD. This CDR3 is 16 amino acids long. The junction had 13 bases not matched to a gene; V was cut back by 2 bases and J by 9 bases. The CDR3 loop is CAISEPKTGGWCGQYF. The CDR3 nucleotides are TGTGCCATCAGTGAGCCCAAGACAGGGGGCTGGTGCGGGCAGTACTTC.

This clone was counted only a few times. V and J are TRBV11-3 and TRBJ2-7; D is uncertain. Germline V gene sequence: CDR1 SGHNT, CDR2 YENEEA. CDR3 length: 8 residues. Trimming shortened V by 6 bases and J by 10 bases, and 4 bases separated the two germline ends. CDR3 amino acids: CASRGQYF. Written as DNA, the CDR3 is TGTGCCAGCAGGGGCCAGTACTTC. Based on the CDR3 plus reference TRBV11-3 and TRBJ2-7, the full variable domain is EAGVVQSPRYKIIEKKQPVAFWCNPISGHNTLYWYLQNLGQGPELLIRYENEEAVDDSQLPKDRFSAERLKGVDSTLKIQPAELGDSAVYLCASRGQYFGPGTRLTVT.

The chain uses TRBV5-1 and TRBJ2-2; maybe TRBD2 (5 bases). The CDR3 contains 14 residues. Trimming pared 4 bases from V and 0 bases from J, leaving 7 bases between. The germline V gene has CDR1 SGHRS and CDR2 YFSETQ. CDR3 in amino acids: CASSRGANTGELFF. CDR3 DNA sequence: TGCGCCAGCAGCCGGGGAGCGAACACCGGGGAGCTGTTTTTT.

The chain joins TRBV6-6 to TRBJ1-4; 7 bases match TRBD1. CDR1 and CDR2 (germline): MNHNY, SVGAGI (reference sequence). V gave up 6 bases and J gave up 3 bases; unmatched junction bases: 4. This CDR3 contains 14 residues. The CDR3: CASSRGLANEKLFF. The CDR3, as DNA: TGTGCCAGCAGCAGGGGGTTAGCTAATGAAAAACTGTTTTTT.

The chain has TRBV4-3 and TRBJ2-7; tentatively, D is TRBD2 (6 bases). Germline V gives CDR1 LGHNA, CDR2 YSLEER. Trimming stripped 4 bases from V and 4 bases from J, with 26 bases between. The CDR3 spans 18 residues. CDR3 DNA: TGCGCCAGCAGCCCCCTTCTACCCCTTAGCGGTGAGGTATACGAGCAGTACTTC. Its translation is CASSPLLPLSGEVYEQYF.

This chain links TRBV4-2 with TRBJ2-7; D is possibly TRBD1 (6 bases). The CDR3 extends over 15 amino acids. Germline V lookup: CDR1 LGHNA, CDR2 YNFKEQ. Trimming shortened V by 1 base and J by 0 bases, and 10 bases separated the two germline ends. Written as DNA, the CDR3 is TGTGCCAGCAGCCAAGGCCAGGACAGCTCCTACGAGCAGTACTTC. Protein product: CASSQGQDSSYEQYF.